This T cell receptor beta chain stems from a study of blood T cell repertoires in COVID-19. TCRdb's copy holds only in-frame clones and misses some; the assay was immunoSEQ multiplex PCR. The sample records a few hundred thousand clones, 70% to 90% being singletons. Participants were placed into cohorts based on the clinical history they reported. Each recovered donor of Cohort 3 presented with two negative PCRs, clearance, or symptom resolution. CDR1 MGHDK and CDR2 SYGVNS come from the germline V gene. The J segment lost 10 bases and the V segment lost 2 bases, leaving 3 bases of the junction unmatched. The CDR3 sequence is 12 residues long.

Sequencing was done on a sample of PBMCs or T cells enriched from blood (not recorded which). This TCR was sampled from a woman in her thirties who had recovered from COVID-19. This chain connects TRBV25-1 to TRBJ1-2; 8 bases map to TRBD1. The CDR3, as DNA: TGTGCCAGCAGTGAAGCAGGGGGCGACTACACCTTC. It is translated as CASSEAGGDYTF.